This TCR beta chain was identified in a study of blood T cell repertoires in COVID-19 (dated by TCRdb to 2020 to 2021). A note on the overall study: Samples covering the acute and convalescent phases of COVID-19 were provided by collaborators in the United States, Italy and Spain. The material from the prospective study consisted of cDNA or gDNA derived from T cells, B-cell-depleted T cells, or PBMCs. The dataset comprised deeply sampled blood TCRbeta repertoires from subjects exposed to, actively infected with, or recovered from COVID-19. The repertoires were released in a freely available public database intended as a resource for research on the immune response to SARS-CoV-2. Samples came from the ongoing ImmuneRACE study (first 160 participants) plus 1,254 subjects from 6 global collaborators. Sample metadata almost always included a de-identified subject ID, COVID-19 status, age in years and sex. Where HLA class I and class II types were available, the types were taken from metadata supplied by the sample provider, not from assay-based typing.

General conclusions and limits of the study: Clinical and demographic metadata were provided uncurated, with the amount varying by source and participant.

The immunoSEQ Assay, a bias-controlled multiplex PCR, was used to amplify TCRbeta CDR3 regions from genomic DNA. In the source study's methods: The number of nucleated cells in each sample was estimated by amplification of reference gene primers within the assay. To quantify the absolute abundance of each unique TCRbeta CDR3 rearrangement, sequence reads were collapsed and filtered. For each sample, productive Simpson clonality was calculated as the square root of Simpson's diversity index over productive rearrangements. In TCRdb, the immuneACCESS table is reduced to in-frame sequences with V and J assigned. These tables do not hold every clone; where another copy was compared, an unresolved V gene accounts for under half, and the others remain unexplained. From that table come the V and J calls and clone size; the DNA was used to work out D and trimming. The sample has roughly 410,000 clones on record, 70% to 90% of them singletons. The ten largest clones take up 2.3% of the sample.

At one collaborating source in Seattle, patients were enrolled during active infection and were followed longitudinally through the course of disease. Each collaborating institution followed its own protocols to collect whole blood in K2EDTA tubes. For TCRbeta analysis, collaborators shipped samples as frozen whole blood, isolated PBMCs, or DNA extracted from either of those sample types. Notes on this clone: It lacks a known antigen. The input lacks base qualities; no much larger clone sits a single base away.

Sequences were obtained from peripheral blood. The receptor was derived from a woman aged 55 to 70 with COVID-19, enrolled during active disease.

The DNA is TGTGCCAGCCTCGGGACTAGCGGGGGCTACGAGCAGTACTTC. This gives the protein CASLGTSGGYEQYF. The chain was built from TRBV2 and TRBJ2-7; 14 middle bases align to TRBD2. The junction shows trimming of 8 bases on V and 3 bases on J, and the gene matches do not reach 3 bases of it. CDR1 and CDR2, per the germline V gene, are SNHLY and FYNNEI. Including cysteine and phenylalanine, the CDR3 has 14 amino acids. The DNA shown is the 42-base CDR3, in frame from base 1.